A single sample gave rise to the 2 T cell receptor beta chains below, sequenced in a study of blood T cells in healthy people across ages. A sample-barcoded 5' primer and a J-beta primer mix were used in a second PCR of about 7 to 12 cycles. One entry per CDR3 protein, called by TCRdb with MiXCR from the 5' RACE reads. The sample includes approximately 800,000 distinct CDR3 sequences, about a quarter of them seen just once. The sample also formed part of further work on T cells of mothers and their children.

The sequenced sample consisted of blood. The origin of the receptors is a boy aged 10-17 years in good health.

This clonotype appeared a few times. Here the CDR3 DNA reads TGTGCCAGCCAACGGGCAGGGATCGGTACCGGGGAGCTGTTTTTT. Translated, it gives CASQRAGIGTGELFF. This sequence joins TRBV6-2 or TRBV6-3 and TRBJ2-2, with a possible D match to TRBD1 (5 bases). Germline loops: CDR1 MNHEY, CDR2 SVGEGT. The CDR3 runs to 15 residues. Trimming shortened V by 8 bases and J by 5 bases, and 18 bases separated the two germline ends.

The table lists this clonotype with a few counts. The CDR3 protein is CASSQVRGEQYF. The DNA for the CDR3 is TGTGCCAGCAGCCAAGTGAGGGGCGAGCAGTACTTC. The chain is built from TRBV3-1 and TRBJ2-1, with D perhaps assigned TRBD1 or TRBD2 (5 bases each). The J call may be faulty, since TRBJ2-7 better matches the DNA end. Germline CDR1 LGHDT, CDR2 YNNKEL (reference sequence). This CDR3 region has 12 residues.